Detailed here is one TCR beta chain. Its antigen is not known. Only in-frame clones appear in the TCRdb table, and some are missing; sequencing was by immunoSEQ multiplex PCR. Seen here are roughly 100,000 clones, 92% observed once, and the top ten hold 1% to 1.5%. This entry is derived from a study of T cell responses to AZD1222 COVID-19 vaccine. V lost 2 bases and J lost 0; bases outside the gene matches: 5. The CDR3 spans 17 residues. Study observations and caveats: Unmutated variant regions are reportedly targeted by nearly half of spike-specific TCRs.

The material sequenced was peripheral blood, taken on day 0 of AZD1222 vaccination. The genes are TRBV23-1 and TRBJ2-3; TRBD2 agrees at 10 bases. TRBV23-1 is known as an ORF, though its function is uncertain. The source is an adult in good health. CDR3 nucleotides: TGCGCCAGCAGTCAACCGGGACTAGCGAATAGCACAGATACGCAGTATTTT. Translated: CASSQPGLANSTDTQYF.